The 21 T cell receptor beta chains below all came from one sample that was sequenced in a study of vaccination effects on CD4 cells after COVID-19 (dated 2022 in TCRdb). The library was produced with the immunoSEQ multiplex PCR assay. TCRdb took this table from immuneACCESS and kept in-frame rearrangements with V and J called. Such tables lack part of the clones; where checked against another copy, unresolved V genes explain under half of the gap, and the rest is unexplained. For this sample there are more than 9,500 clones; roughly 70% appear just once. The ten biggest clones cover about 8.1% of the sample. In the ViraFEST assay, PBMC were stimulated with viral peptide pools, and antigen-specific CD4+ T cell clonotypes were then identified by expansion using TCR sequencing. After around eleven days of culture, CD4+ T cells were isolated with the EasySep CD4+ T cell isolation kit. Participants received two doses of either the BNT162b2 or the mRNA-1273 mRNA SARS-CoV-2 vaccine.

Antigens of these TCRs are unknown. The starting material was CD4+ T cells from PBMCs cultured with SARS-CoV-2 spike peptides, obtained after COVID-19 vaccination. This sample's cell subset or site label indicates: SARS-CoV-2 spike overlapping peptide pool stimulation. The receptors were sampled from a human donor who received a COVID-19 vaccine.

This clone has only a few counts. The V gene is TRBV19, the J gene TRBJ1-2, with D uncertain. V was pared by 2 bases and J by 1 base, with 11 bases between. Germline CDR1 reads LNHDA; CDR2 reads SQIVND (reference sequence). The CDR3 has 15 residues. The CDR3 protein is CASSINGNINYGYTF. The CDR3 nucleotides are TGTGCCAGTAGTATAAATGGGAATATTAACTATGGCTACACCTTC.

The chain recombines TRBV7-2 with TRBJ2-1; 9 bases agree with TRBD2. V gave up 3 bases and J gave up 2 bases; unmatched junction bases: 5. The CDR3 contains 16 residues. Germline CDR1 is SGHTA and CDR2 is FQGNSA. The CDR3 loop reads CASSLSGTSTYNEQFF. DNA for the CDR3: TGTGCCAGCAGCTTGAGTGGGACTAGCACCTACAATGAGCAGTTCTTC.

The chain links TRBV24-1 to TRBJ2-7; D is unresolved. The CDR3 has 13 amino acids. Germline V gene data show CDR1 as KGHDR and CDR2 as SFDVKD. V was shortened by 4 bases and J by 0 bases, with 6 bases between the two germline ends. The CDR3: CATSEPVSYEQYF. For the CDR3, the DNA is TGTGCCACCAGTGAACCAGTCTCCTACGAGCAGTACTTC.

The chain has TRBV28 and TRBJ2-7; 9 positions agree with TRBD1. The germline gives CDR1 MDHEN, CDR2 SYDVKM. The CDR3 loop spans 15 amino acids. V was pared by 5 bases and J by 5 bases, with 10 bases of the junction left unmatched. CDR3 sequence: CASSRGQGRVDEQYF. The CDR3 nucleotides are TGTGCCAGCAGTCGAGGACAGGGGCGAGTCGACGAGCAGTACTTC.

V is TRBV7-9 and J is TRBJ2-5; D remains unclear. The CDR3 extends over 12 amino acids. CDR1 and CDR2 (germline): SEHNR, FQNEAQ (reference sequence). The V end lost 3 bases, the J end lost 2 bases, and 4 bases lay between the germline ends. In DNA form, the CDR3 reads TGTGCCAGCAGCTTCTCTCAAGAGACCCAGTACTTC. It codes for CASSFSQETQYF.

The rearrangement joins TRBV4-1 to TRBJ1-4; D may be TRBD1 (5 bases). V lost 0 bases and J 4 bases, leaving 12 bases between the germline ends. The CDR3 covers 16 residues. Germline assignment: CDR1 MGHRA and CDR2 YSYEKL. The CDR3 protein is CASSQDRGISNEKLFF. The CDR3 region has the DNA TGCGCCAGCAGCCAAGATCGGGGGATTAGTAATGAAAAACTGTTTTTT.

This clone was observed a handful of times. J is TRBJ2-2 and V is TRBV10-1; D is ambiguous. CDR1 is WNHNN and CDR2 is SYGVQD in the germline V gene (reference sequence). Trimming pared 10 bases from V and 0 bases from J, leaving 18 bases between. The CDR3 consists of 16 residues. CDR3 protein: CAIIYRSAANTGELFF. The CDR3 DNA follows: TGCGCCATCATTTATAGGTCAGCCGCGAACACCGGGGAGCTGTTTTTT.

The chain employs TRBV11-3 and TRBJ2-1; 10 nucleotides agree with TRBD2. The CDR3 sequence is 15 residues long. CDR1 and CDR2 from the germline V gene are SGHNT and YENEEA. V dropped 0 bases and J dropped 5; count of bases not matched to a gene: 1. The CDR3 region has the DNA TGTGCCAGCAGCTTAGAGGGACTAGCGAACAATGAGCAGTTCTTC. Its protein product is CASSLEGLANNEQFF. Combining the CDR3 with reference TRBV11-3 and TRBJ2-1 gives the whole variable domain EAGVVQSPRYKIIEKKQPVAFWCNPISGHNTLYWYLQNLGQGPELLIRYENEEAVDDSQLPKDRFSAERLKGVDSTLKIQPAELGDSAVYLCASSLEGLANNEQFFGPGTRLTVL.

The chain links TRBV2 to TRBJ2-7; TRBD2 matches 8 bases. This CDR3 is 13 amino acids long. Trimming cost V 6 bases and J 2 bases; bases outside gene matches: 3. Germline CDR1 and CDR2: SNHLY and FYNNEI. The CDR3 here is CASSGGGTYEQYF. The CDR3 region has the DNA TGTGCCAGCAGCGGCGGGGGGACCTACGAGCAGTACTTC.

The chain carries TRBV25-1 and TRBJ1-1, with D possibly matching TRBD1 (6 bases). This CDR3 contains 15 residues. Germline loops: CDR1 MGHDK, CDR2 SYGVNS. V lost 3 bases and J 11 bases, leaving 22 bases between the germline ends. CDR3 coding DNA: TGTGCCAGCAGTGAGCATAGACAGGTCGGATCAGGGGCTTTCTTT. Encoded protein: CASSEHRQVGSGAFF. The variable domain in full, with the rest retrieved from reference TRBV25-1 and TRBJ1-1, is EADIYQTPRYLVIGTGKKITLECSQTMGHDKMYWYQQDPGMELHLIHYSYGVNSTEKGDLSSESTVSRIRTEHFPLTLESARPSHTSQYLCASSEHRQVGSGAFFGQGTRLTVV.

The chain recombines TRBV7-2 with TRBJ1-1, with D possibly matching TRBD1 (6 bases). This CDR3 comprises 15 residues. Germline CDR1 and CDR2: SGHTA and FQGNSA. V lost 5 bases and J 0 bases, leaving 13 bases between the germline ends. The CDR3 DNA sequence: TGTGCCAGCAGCCACTCGGACAGACTGAACACTGAAGCTTTCTTT. Amino acids: CASSHSDRLNTEAFF.

The rearrangement uses TRBV7-9 and TRBJ1-4; weak D call: TRBD1 (5 bases). The V and J ends lost 5 bases and 0 bases respectively, with 19 bases between them. Germline lookup yields CDR1 SEHNR and CDR2 FQNEAQ (reference sequence). The CDR3 extends over 18 amino acids. The CDR3 region has the DNA TGTGCCAGCAGCCCAGCTACAGGAATGGGGGCAACTAATGAAAAACTGTTTTTT. Its protein product is CASSPATGMGATNEKLFF.

V gene TRBV30 combines with J gene TRBJ1-5; D is perhaps TRBD1 (5 bases). Germline V gives CDR1 GTSNPN, CDR2 SVGIG (reference sequence). Deletions cut 0 bases from V and 7 bases from J, with 10 bases between. The CDR3 totals 13 residues. The DNA of the CDR3 is TGTGCCTGGAGTGTACAAGGGGAGCAGCCCCAGCATTTT. As protein: CAWSVQGEQPQHF.

This clone is termed medium-sized (0.01 to 0.1%). V is TRBV6-4 and J is TRBJ2-2, with 11 nucleotides matching TRBD1. The CDR3 runs 17 residues. Trimming took 0 bases from V and 5 from J; bases not matched to a gene: 5. Germline values: CDR1 MRHNA, CDR2 SNTAGT. The DNA of the CDR3 is TGTGCCAGCAGTGACTCTAGGACAGGGGGCCGAACCGGGGAGCTGTTTTTT. It encodes CASSDSRTGGRTGELFF.

The CDR3 bases are TGTGCCAGCAGCTTGACAGGGAGCCACCGTCCTTTCTTT. This translates into CASSLTGSHRPFF. The chain has TRBV5-6 and TRBJ1-1; D perhaps matches TRBD1 (6 bases). Looked up from germline, CDR1 is SGHDT and CDR2 is YYEEEE. V lost 1 base and J lost 12, with 16 bases in between. The CDR3 loop spans 13 amino acids. Full variable domain (missing parts from reference TRBV5-6 and TRBJ1-1): DAGVTQSPTHLIKTRGQQVTLRCSPKSGHDTVSWYQQALGQGPQFIFQYYEEEERQRGNFPDRFSGHQFPNYSSELNVNALLLGDSALYLCASSLTGSHRPFFGQGTRLTVV.

The rearrangement joins TRBV7-2 to TRBJ2-5; 11 bases fit TRBD1. In germline, CDR1 is SGHTA, CDR2 FQGNSA. CDR3 length: 16 residues. Trimming at V came to 5 bases and at J to 5 bases, leaving 10 bases not matched to a gene. Written as DNA, the CDR3 is TGTGCCAGCAGCCCCATAGGACAGGGGGCAGGTGAGACCCAGTACTTC. It codes for CASSPIGQGAGETQYF. Full variable domain (outside the CDR3, taken from reference TRBV7-2 and TRBJ2-5): GAGVSQSPSNKVTEKGKDVELRCDPISGHTALYWYRQSLGQGLEFLIYFQGNSAPDKSGLPSDRFSAERTGGSVSTLTIQRTQQEDSAVYLCASSPIGQGAGETQYFGPGTRLLVL.

J is TRBJ2-1 and V is TRBV3-1 (or the pseudogene TRBV3-2); 8 nucleotides line up with TRBD2. The germline CDR1 and CDR2 sequences are LGHDT and YNNKEL (reference sequence). Trimming at V came to 0 bases and at J to 5 bases, leaving 3 bases not matched to a gene. The CDR3 sequence is 15 residues long. The DNA of the CDR3 is TGTGCCAGCAGCCAAGAGTGGCGGGGGGACAATGAGCAGTTCTTC. This encodes CASSQEWRGDNEQFF.

This chain uses TRBV29-1 with TRBJ1-2, with D perhaps matching TRBD1 (6 bases). CDR3 length equals 11 residues. The ends were cut back, 6 bases at V and 8 bases at J, with 13 bases in the middle. CDR1 and CDR2 from the germline V gene are SQVTM and ANQGSEA. CDR3 protein: CSVSVGGGYTF. CDR3 nucleotides: TGCAGCGTGTCCGTGGGGGGCGGCTACACCTTC.

This clone was seen only once. For the CDR3, the DNA is TGTGCCAGCAGTTCCCCCCGTGGGAGAACTAATGAAAAACTGTTTTTT. Its protein product is CASSSPRGRTNEKLFF. The chain combines TRBV28 with TRBJ1-4, with no clear D. The ends were cut back, 4 bases at V and 1 base at J, with 13 bases in the middle. The CDR3 spans 16 residues. CDR1 and CDR2 from the germline V gene are MDHEN and SYDVKM. Variable domain in full (rest from reference TRBV28 and TRBJ1-4): DVKVTQSSRYLVKRTGEKVFLECVQDMDHENMFWYRQDPGLGLRLIYFSYDVKMKEKGDIPEGYSVSREKKERFSLILESASTNQTSMYLCASSSPRGRTNEKLFFGSGTQLSVL.

This clone appeared a single time. The V gene is TRBV29-1, the J gene TRBJ1-5; perhaps TRBD1 as D (5 bases). This CDR3 comprises 14 residues. Per germline, CDR1 SQVTM and CDR2 ANQGSEA. Trimming cost V 6 bases and J 0 bases, with 12 bases left between them. The CDR3 DNA follows: TGCAGCGTCGCCGGGACCTCTAGCAATCAGCCCCAGCATTTT. Residues: CSVAGTSSNQPQHF.

This chain links TRBV30 with TRBJ2-1; TRBD2 agrees at 13 bases. The CDR3 is made up of 16 amino acids. Germline V CDR1 and CDR2: GTSNPN, SVGIG (reference sequence). V was clipped by 1 base and J by 7 bases; unmatched bases: 7. The CDR3 here is CAWSDPTSGRGNEQFF. The CDR3 region has the DNA TGTGCCTGGAGTGACCCCACTAGCGGGAGGGGGAATGAGCAGTTCTTC.